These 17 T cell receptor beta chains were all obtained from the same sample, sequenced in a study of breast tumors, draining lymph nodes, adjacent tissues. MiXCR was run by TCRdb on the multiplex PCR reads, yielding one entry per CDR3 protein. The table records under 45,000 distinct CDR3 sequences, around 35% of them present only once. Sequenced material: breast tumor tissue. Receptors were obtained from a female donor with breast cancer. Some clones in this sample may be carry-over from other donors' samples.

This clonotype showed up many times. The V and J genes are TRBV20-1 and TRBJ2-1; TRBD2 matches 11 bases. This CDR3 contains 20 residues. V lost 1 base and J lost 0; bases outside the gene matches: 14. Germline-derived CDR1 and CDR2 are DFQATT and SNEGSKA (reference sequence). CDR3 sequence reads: CSARGLGLAGGLSSYNEQFF. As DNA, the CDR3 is TGCAGTGCTAGAGGACTTGGGCTAGCGGGAGGCCTAAGCTCCTACAATGAGCAGTTCTTC.

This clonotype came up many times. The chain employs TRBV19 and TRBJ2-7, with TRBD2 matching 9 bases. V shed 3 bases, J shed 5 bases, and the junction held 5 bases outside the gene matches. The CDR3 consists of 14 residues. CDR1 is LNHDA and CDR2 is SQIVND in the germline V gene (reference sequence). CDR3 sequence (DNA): TGTGCCAGTAGTATGGCGGGAGGGCCCAACGAGCAGTACTTC. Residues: CASSMAGGPNEQYF.

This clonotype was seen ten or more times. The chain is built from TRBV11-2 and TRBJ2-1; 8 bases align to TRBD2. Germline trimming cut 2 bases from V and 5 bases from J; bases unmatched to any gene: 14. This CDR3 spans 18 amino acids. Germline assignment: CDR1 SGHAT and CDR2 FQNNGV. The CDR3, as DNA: TGTGCCAGCAGCTTATGGGGCGGGACTAGTAAAATTGACAATGAGCAGTTCTTC. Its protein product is CASSLWGGTSKIDNEQFF.

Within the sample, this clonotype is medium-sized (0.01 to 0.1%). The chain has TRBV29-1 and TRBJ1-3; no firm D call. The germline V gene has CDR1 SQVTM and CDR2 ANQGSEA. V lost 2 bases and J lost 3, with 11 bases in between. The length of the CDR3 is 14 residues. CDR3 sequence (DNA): TGCAGCGTTGAACAGGCAGGCGGTGGAAACACCATATATTTT. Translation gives CSVEQAGGGNTIYF.

The CDR3 protein is CASSLWGREGQETQYF. The CDR3 bases are TGTGCCAGCAGTTTATGGGGGCGGGAGGGCCAAGAGACCCAGTACTTC. The V call is TRBV28, the J call TRBJ2-5, with 9 nucleotides matching TRBD2. CDR1 is MDHEN, CDR2 SYDVKM, per germline. Trimming took 0 bases from V and 1 from J; bases not matched to a gene: 3. The CDR3 is 16 amino acids.

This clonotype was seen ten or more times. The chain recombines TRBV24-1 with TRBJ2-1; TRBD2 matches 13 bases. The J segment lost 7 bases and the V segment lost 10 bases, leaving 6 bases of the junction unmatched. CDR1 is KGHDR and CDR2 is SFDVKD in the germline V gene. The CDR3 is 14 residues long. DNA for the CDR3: TGTGCCACGCCCGGGACTAGCGGGACGAATGAGCAGTTCTTC. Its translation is CATPGTSGTNEQFF.

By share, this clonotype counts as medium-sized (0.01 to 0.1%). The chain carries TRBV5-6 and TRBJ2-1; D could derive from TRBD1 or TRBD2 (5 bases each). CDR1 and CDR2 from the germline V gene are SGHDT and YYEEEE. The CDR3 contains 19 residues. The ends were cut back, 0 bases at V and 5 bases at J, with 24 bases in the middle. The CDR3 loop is CASSLGVGGVPYDDNEQFF. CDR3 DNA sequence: TGTGCCAGCAGCTTGGGGGTTGGGGGAGTTCCCTATGACGACAATGAGCAGTTCTTC.

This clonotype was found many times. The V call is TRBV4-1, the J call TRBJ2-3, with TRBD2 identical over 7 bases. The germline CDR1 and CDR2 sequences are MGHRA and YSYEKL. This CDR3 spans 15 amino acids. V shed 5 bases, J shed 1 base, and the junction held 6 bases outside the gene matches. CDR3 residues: CASSSGRAGTDTQYF. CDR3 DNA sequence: TGCGCCAGCAGCTCGGGGAGGGCCGGCACAGATACGCAGTATTTT.

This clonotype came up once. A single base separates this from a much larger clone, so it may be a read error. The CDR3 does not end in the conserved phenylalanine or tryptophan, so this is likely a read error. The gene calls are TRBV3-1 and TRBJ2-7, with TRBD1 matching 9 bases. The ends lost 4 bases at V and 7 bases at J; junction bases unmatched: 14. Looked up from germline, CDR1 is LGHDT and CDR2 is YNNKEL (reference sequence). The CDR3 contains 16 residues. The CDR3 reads CASSLRPDRGAGEQYL. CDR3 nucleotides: TGTGCCAGCAGCCTGCGCCCAGACAGGGGGGCGGGTGAGCAGTACCTC.

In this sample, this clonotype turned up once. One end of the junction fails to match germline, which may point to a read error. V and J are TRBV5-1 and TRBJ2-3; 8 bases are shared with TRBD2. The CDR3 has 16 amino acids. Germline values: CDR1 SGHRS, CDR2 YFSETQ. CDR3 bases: TGTGCCAGCAGCTTAAAGCCTAGCGGGCGCACAGATACGCAGTATTTT. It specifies CASSLKPSGRTDTQYF.

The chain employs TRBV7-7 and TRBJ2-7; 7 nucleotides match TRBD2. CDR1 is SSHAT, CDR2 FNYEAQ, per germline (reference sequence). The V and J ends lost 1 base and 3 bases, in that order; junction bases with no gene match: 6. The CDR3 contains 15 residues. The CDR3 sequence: CASSLGSGDYYEQYF. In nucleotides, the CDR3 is TGTGCCAGCAGCTTAGGGTCGGGGGACTACTACGAGCAGTACTTC. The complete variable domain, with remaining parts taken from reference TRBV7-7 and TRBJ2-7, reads GAGVSQSPRYKVTKRGQDVTLRCDPISSHATLYWYQQALGQGPEFLTYFNYEAQPDKSGLPSDRFSAERPEGSISTLTIQRTEQRDSAMYRCASSLGSGDYYEQYFGPGTRLTVT.

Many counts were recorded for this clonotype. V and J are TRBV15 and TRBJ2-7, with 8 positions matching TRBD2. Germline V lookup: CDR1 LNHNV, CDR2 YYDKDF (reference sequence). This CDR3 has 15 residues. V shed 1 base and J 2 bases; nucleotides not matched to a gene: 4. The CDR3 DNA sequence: TGTGCCACCAGCAGAGGAAGCGGGAGCGCCTACGAGCAGTACTTC. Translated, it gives CATSRGSGSAYEQYF.

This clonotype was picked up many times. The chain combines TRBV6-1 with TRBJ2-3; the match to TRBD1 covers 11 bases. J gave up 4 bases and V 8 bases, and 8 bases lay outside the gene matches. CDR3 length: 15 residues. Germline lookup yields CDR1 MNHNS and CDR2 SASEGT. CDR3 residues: CASRTDRGLSDTQYF. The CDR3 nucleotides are TGTGCCAGCCGCACGGACAGGGGGCTTTCAGATACGCAGTATTTT.

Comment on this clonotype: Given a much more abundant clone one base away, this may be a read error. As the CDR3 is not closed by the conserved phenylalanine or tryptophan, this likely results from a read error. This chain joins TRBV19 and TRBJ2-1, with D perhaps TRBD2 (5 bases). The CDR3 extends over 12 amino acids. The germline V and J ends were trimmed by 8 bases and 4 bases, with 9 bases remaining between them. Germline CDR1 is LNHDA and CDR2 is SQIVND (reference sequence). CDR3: CASAGVYNEQFS. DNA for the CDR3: TGTGCCAGTGCGGGCGTATACAATGAGCAGTTCTCC.

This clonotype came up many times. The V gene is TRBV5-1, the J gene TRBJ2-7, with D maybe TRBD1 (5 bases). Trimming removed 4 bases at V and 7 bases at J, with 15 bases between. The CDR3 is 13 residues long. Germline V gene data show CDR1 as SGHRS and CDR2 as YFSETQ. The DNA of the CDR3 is TGCGCCAGCAGCCAAGACCCAGGGCGAGAGCAGTACTTC. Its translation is CASSQDPGREQYF.

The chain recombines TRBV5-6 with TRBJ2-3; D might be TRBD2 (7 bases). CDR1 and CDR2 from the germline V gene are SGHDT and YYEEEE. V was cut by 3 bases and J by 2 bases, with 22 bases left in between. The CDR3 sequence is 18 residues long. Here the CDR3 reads CASSSPVGGGLYTDTQYF. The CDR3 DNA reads TGTGCCAGCAGCTCCCCTGTAGGGGGAGGGCTGTACACAGATACGCAGTATTTT. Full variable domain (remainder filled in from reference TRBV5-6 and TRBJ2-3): DAGVTQSPTHLIKTRGQQVTLRCSPKSGHDTVSWYQQALGQGPQFIFQYYEEEERQRGNFPDRFSGHQFPNYSSELNVNALLLGDSALYLCASSSPVGGGLYTDTQYFGPGTRLTVL.

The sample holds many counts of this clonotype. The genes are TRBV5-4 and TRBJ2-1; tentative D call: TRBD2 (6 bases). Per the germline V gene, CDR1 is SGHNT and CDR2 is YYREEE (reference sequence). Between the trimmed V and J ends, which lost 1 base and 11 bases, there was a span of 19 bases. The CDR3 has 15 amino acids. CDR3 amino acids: CASSLTGTYGGKQFF. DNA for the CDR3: TGTGCCAGCAGCTTGACCGGGACGTATGGGGGGAAGCAGTTCTTC.